This passage covers 22 T cell receptor beta chains from one sample sequenced in a study of identical twins. TCRdb itself ran the 5' RACE reads through MiXCR, one entry per CDR3 protein. The table includes about 470,000 distinct CDR3 sequences, 20% to 30% detected once. These same data were also listed under a study on T cells expressing NK-cell markers.

The sample consisted of CD4+ T cells sorted from blood. The receptors stem from a young woman in good health.

This clonotype was observed a handful of times. V and J are TRBV7-9 and TRBJ1-1; no clear D gene. CDR3 length equals 14 residues. Germline-derived CDR1 and CDR2 are SEHNR and FQNEAQ (reference sequence). Trimming took off 2 bases at V and 1 base at J, with 8 bases between the two ends. CDR3 in DNA: TGTGCCAGCAGCTTATCGGATCGGAACACTGAAGCTTTCTTT. Amino acid sequence: CASSLSDRNTEAFF. The entire variable domain, with the rest obtained from reference TRBV7-9 and TRBJ1-1, is as follows: DTGVSQNPRHKITKRGQNVTFRCDPISEHNRLYWYRQTLGQGPEFLTYFQNEAQLEKSRLLSDRFSAERPKGSFSTLEIQRTEQGDSAMYLCASSLSDRNTEAFFGQGTRLTVV.

This clonotype was seen more than once but under ten times. The chain employs TRBV9 and TRBJ2-1; 8 bases are shared with TRBD2. Per the germline V gene, CDR1 is SGDLS and CDR2 is YYNGEE. Trimming at V came to 0 bases and at J to 4 bases, leaving 3 bases not matched to a gene. CDR3 length equals 15 residues. In nucleotides, the CDR3 is TGTGCCAGCAGCGTAGGAGCGGGGGCGTACAATGAGCAGTTCTTC. This encodes CASSVGAGAYNEQFF.

This rearrangement joins TRBV12-3 or TRBV12-4 to TRBJ2-5, with D hard to call. V shed 1 base and J shed 5 bases, with 8 bases lying between them. The CDR3 has 13 amino acids. The chain's CDR3 is CASSLGARETQYF. DNA of the CDR3: TGTGCCAGCAGTTTAGGGGCGAGGGAGACCCAGTACTTC.

This clonotype has just a few counts. The CDR3 nucleotides read TGCAGTGCTAGAGGTACCGGTCCGAGACCCCGGTGGGGCTATGGCTACACCTTC. It specifies CSARGTGPRPRWGYGYTF. The chain couples TRBV20-1 to TRBJ1-2; D gene ambiguous. V was clipped by 1 base and J by 4 bases, with 25 bases between them. Germline-derived CDR1 and CDR2 are DFQATT and SNEGSKA (reference sequence). CDR3 length: 18 residues.

The chain links TRBV5-1 to TRBJ2-7; perhaps TRBD1 as D (6 bases). This CDR3 is 14 amino acids long. The ends were cut back, 0 bases at V and 5 bases at J, with 12 bases in the middle. CDR1 is SGHRS, CDR2 YFSETQ, per germline. The CDR3 protein is CASSLGDTVHEQYF. As DNA, the CDR3 is TGCGCCAGCAGCTTGGGGGACACGGTCCACGAGCAGTACTTC.

The table lists this clonotype with a few counts. The chain recombines TRBV10-1 with TRBJ2-7; TRBD1 matches at 7 bases. Unmatched junction bases numbered 7, after V lost 2 bases and J lost 9 bases. Germline V gives CDR1 WNHNN, CDR2 SYGVQD (reference sequence). The CDR3 sequence is 13 residues long. For the CDR3, the DNA is TGCGCCAGCAGTGAGGCCGGGACAGTCGCGCAGTACTTC. Its protein is CASSEAGTVAQYF.

The chain combines TRBV10-3 with TRBJ2-7; TRBD2 matches 9 bases. The CDR3 has 14 residues. V was pared by 7 bases and J by 7 bases, with 11 bases of the junction left unmatched. The germline CDR1 and CDR2 sequences are ENHRY and SYGVKD. The CDR3 spells CAINRVAGAEEQYF. CDR3 DNA sequence: TGTGCCATCAATAGAGTAGCGGGAGCTGAAGAGCAGTACTTC.

The chain combines TRBV5-1 with TRBJ1-1; 7 positions match TRBD1. The germline CDR1 and CDR2 sequences are SGHRS and YFSETQ. The CDR3 extends over 13 amino acids. The V and J ends lost 0 bases and 9 bases, in that order; junction bases with no gene match: 5. Here the CDR3 reads CASSLDQGDKAFF. CDR3 sequence (DNA): TGCGCCAGCAGCTTGGACCAGGGGGATAAAGCTTTCTTT.

The rearrangement links TRBV7-2 to TRBJ2-1; a possible D gene is TRBD2 (8 bases). With 5 bases removed from V and 7 bases from J, the gap between germline ends came to 21 bases. Germline V CDR1 and CDR2: SGHTA, FQGNSA. The CDR3 contains 16 residues. The CDR3 here is CASSPRDSGSRNEQFF. Here the CDR3 DNA reads TGTGCCAGCAGCCCCAGGGACAGCGGGAGTAGGAATGAGCAGTTCTTC.

The chain combines TRBV20-1 with TRBJ2-7; D is undetermined. Germline-derived CDR1 and CDR2 are DFQATT and SNEGSKA (reference sequence). The CDR3 consists of 12 residues. V gave up 6 bases and J gave up 3 bases, with 12 bases separating them. DNA of the CDR3: TGCAGTGCCCCGCCTCTGGACTACGAGCAGTACTTC. It codes for CSAPPLDYEQYF.

The V and J genes are TRBV12-3 or TRBV12-4 and TRBJ2-4; TRBD2 aligns across 8 bases. CDR3 length: 14 amino acids. Trimming cost V 0 bases and J 10 bases; bases outside gene matches: 5. CDR3 loop: CASSLAFSGSIQYF. The CDR3 DNA reads TGTGCCAGCAGTTTAGCGTTCAGCGGGAGTATTCAGTACTTC.

This clonotype turned up a few times. CDR3 loop: CASTARVTDTQYF. CDR3 in DNA: TGTGCCAGCACGGCGAGGGTCACAGATACGCAGTATTTT. The chain uses TRBV27 and TRBJ2-3, with D maybe TRBD2 (5 bases). V dropped 7 bases and J dropped 2 bases, with 10 bases sitting between them. The germline V gene has CDR1 MNHEY and CDR2 SMNVEV (reference sequence). The CDR3 sequence is 13 residues long.

For the CDR3, the DNA is TGTGCCAGCAGCACCGGGACAGGGGAGGGTCGGACAGATACGCAGTATTTT. This encodes CASSTGTGEGRTDTQYF. The V call is TRBV7-9, the J call TRBJ2-3; 10 bases map to TRBD1. The V segment lost 5 bases and the J segment 3 bases; nucleotides outside the gene matches: 11. The CDR3 covers 17 residues. From germline, CDR1 is SEHNR and CDR2 FQNEAQ (reference sequence).

V gene TRBV7-9 combines with J gene TRBJ2-7, with D perhaps being TRBD1 or TRBD2 (5 bases each). The V end lost 0 bases, the J end lost 0 bases, and 12 bases lay between the germline ends. The CDR3 is 16 amino acids. CDR1 SEHNR and CDR2 FQNEAQ come from the germline V gene (reference sequence). The CDR3 spells CASSLAWGKSSYEQYF. The CDR3 DNA reads as TGTGCCAGCAGCTTAGCGTGGGGGAAGAGCTCCTACGAGCAGTACTTC.

The V gene is TRBV6-5, the J gene TRBJ2-3; the D is unclear. The germline gives CDR1 MNHEY, CDR2 SVGAGI. The V end was cut by 3 bases, the J end by 0 bases, with 7 bases between. The CDR3 covers 14 residues. Written as DNA, the CDR3 is TGTGCCAGCAGTTATGGACGGAGCACAGATACGCAGTATTTT. It codes for CASSYGRSTDTQYF.

This clonotype was recorded a few times. This rearrangement joins TRBV3-1 to TRBJ1-1, with D uncertain. V shed 0 bases and J shed 5 bases, with 10 bases lying between them. CDR1 LGHDT and CDR2 YNNKEL come from the germline V gene (reference sequence). The CDR3 is 14 amino acids. CDR3 sequence (DNA): TGTGCCAGCAGCCAAGAGACCAGGCGGACTGAAGCTTTCTTT. It specifies CASSQETRRTEAFF.

This clonotype was seen more than once but under ten times. V usage is TRBV12-3 or TRBV12-4 and J usage is TRBJ1-2, with 9 bases lining up with TRBD1. This CDR3 comprises 15 residues. Unmatched junction bases numbered 8, after V lost 5 bases and J lost 4 bases. CDR3 residues: CASSLGTGSTYGYTF. CDR3 nucleotide sequence: TGTGCCAGCAGTCTGGGGACAGGGTCTACCTATGGCTACACCTTC.

The chain employs TRBV4-3 and TRBJ2-5; 9 bases match TRBD2. V was clipped by 1 base and J by 5 bases; unmatched bases: 5. Germline CDR1 is LGHNA and CDR2 is YSLEER. CDR3 length equals 15 residues. CDR3 sequence: CASSQGAGGPETQYF. CDR3 in DNA: TGCGCCAGCAGCCAAGGGGCGGGAGGGCCGGAGACCCAGTACTTC.

This clonotype was counted between two and nine times. V gene TRBV2 combines with J gene TRBJ1-1; perhaps TRBD1 as D (5 bases). Trimming took off 1 base at V and 13 bases at J, with 13 bases between the two ends. Germline CDR1 and CDR2: SNHLY and FYNNEI. The CDR3 is 12 amino acids. CDR3 in DNA: TGTGCCAGCAGTGAAGGAGGCAACAGGTGTTTCTTT. Translated: CASSEGGNRCFF.

The J gene is TRBJ1-1, the V gene TRBV5-5; no reliable D call. The ends were cut back, 4 bases at V and 1 base at J, with 17 bases in the middle. Germline values: CDR1 SGHKS, CDR2 YYEKEE (reference sequence). The CDR3 sequence is 16 residues long. The CDR3 loop is CASSLWTRPGNTEAFF. CDR3 DNA: TGTGCCAGCAGCCTATGGACCAGGCCTGGGAACACTGAAGCTTTCTTT.

This clonotype was seen only a few times. The CDR3 coding sequence is TGCGCCAGCAGCCAAGATTCCGGGGGGGCCTACAATGAGCAGTTCTTC. Its protein product is CASSQDSGGAYNEQFF. The chain links TRBV4-3 to TRBJ2-1; 8 bases are shared with TRBD2. This CDR3 has 16 residues. Trimming at V came to 0 bases and at J to 2 bases, leaving 3 bases not matched to a gene. Germline V gene lookup returns CDR1 LGHNA and CDR2 YSLEER.

The table lists this clonotype with a few counts. V and J are TRBV7-8 and TRBJ2-1; D perhaps matches TRBD2 (6 bases). The CDR3 covers 14 residues. Trimming took 5 bases from V and 5 from J, leaving 13 bases between them. Germline loops: CDR1 SGHVS, CDR2 FQNEAQ. As DNA, the CDR3 is TGTGCCAGCAGCCGACTAGGCTTGGACAATGAGCAGTTCTTC. Translating it yields CASSRLGLDNEQFF.